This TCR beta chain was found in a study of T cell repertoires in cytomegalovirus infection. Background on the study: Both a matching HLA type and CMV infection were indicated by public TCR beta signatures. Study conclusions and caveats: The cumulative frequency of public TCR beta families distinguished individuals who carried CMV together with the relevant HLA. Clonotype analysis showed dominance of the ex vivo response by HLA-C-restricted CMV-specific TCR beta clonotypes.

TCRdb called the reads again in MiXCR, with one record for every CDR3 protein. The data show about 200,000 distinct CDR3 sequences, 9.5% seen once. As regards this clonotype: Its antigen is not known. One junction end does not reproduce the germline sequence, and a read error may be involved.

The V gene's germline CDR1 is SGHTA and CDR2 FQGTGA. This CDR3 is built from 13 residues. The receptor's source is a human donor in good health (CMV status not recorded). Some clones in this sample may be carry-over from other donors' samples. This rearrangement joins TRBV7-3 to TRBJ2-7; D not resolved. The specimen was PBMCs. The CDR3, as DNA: TGTGGCAGCAGCTTAACCCCAGCCTACGAGCAGTACTTC. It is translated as CGSSLTPAYEQYF.